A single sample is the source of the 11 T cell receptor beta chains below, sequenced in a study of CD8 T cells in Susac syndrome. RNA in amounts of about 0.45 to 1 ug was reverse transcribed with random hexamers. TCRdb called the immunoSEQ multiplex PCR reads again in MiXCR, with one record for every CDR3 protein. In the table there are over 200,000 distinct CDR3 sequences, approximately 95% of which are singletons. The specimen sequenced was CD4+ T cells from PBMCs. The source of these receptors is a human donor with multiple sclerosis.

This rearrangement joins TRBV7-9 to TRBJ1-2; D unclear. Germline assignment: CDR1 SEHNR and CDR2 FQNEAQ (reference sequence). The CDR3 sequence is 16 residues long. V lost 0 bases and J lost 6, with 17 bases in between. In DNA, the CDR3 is TGTGCCAGCAGCTTAGCCTCCACCATCCACTCGGATGGCTACACCTTC. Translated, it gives CASSLASTIHSDGYTF.

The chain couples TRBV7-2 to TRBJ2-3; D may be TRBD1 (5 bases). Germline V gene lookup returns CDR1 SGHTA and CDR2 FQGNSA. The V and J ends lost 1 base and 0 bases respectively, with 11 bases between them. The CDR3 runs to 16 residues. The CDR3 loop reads CASSLVADTSTDTQYF. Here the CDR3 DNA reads TGTGCCAGCAGCTTAGTGGCGGACACCAGCACAGATACGCAGTATTTT. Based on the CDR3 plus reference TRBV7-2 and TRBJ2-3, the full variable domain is GAGVSQSPSNKVTEKGKDVELRCDPISGHTALYWYRQSLGQGLEFLIYFQGNSAPDKSGLPSDRFSAERTGGSVSTLTIQRTQQEDSAVYLCASSLVADTSTDTQYFGPGTRLTVL.

The CDR3 sequence is CSASFRYSNQPQHF. CDR3 nucleotide sequence: TGCAGTGCTAGCTTCCGGTATAGCAATCAGCCCCAGCATTTT. The V and J genes are TRBV20-1 and TRBJ1-5; no firm D call. The V gene's germline CDR1 is DFQATT and CDR2 SNEGSKA (reference sequence). The CDR3 has 14 residues. Trimming cost V 3 bases and J 0 bases, with 9 bases left between them.

DNA for the CDR3: TGTGCCTGGAGTGTACGTGGCAGAGGACTTTATGGCTACACCTTC. Translated: CAWSVRGRGLYGYTF. The chain employs TRBV30 and TRBJ1-2; D unresolved. CDR3 length equals 15 residues. The germline V gene encodes CDR1 GTSNPN and CDR2 SVGIG (reference sequence). V was clipped by 0 bases and J by 5 bases, with 16 bases between them.

CDR3 nucleotide sequence: TGTGCCTGGAGTTTCTTGATGGAAGCTTTCTTT. It translates to CAWSFLMEAFF. This chain uses TRBV30 with TRBJ1-1; D gene unclear. Trimming took 2 bases from V and 8 from J, leaving 9 bases between them. The CDR3 totals 11 residues. The germline V gene has CDR1 GTSNPN and CDR2 SVGIG (reference sequence).

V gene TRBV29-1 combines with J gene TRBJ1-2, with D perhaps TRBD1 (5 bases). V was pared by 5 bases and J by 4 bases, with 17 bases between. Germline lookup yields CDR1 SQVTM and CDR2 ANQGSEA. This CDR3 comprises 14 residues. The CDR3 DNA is TGCAGCGTTTCTCCCCGAGGGGCAGTCTATGGCTACACCTTC. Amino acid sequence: CSVSPRGAVYGYTF.

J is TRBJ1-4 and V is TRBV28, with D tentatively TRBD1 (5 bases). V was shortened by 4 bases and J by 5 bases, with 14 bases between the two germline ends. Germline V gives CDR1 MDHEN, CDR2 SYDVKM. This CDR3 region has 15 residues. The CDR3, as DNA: TGTGCCAGCAGTTCCCCGATGGGGGTCAATGAAAAACTGTTTTTT. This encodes CASSSPMGVNEKLFF.

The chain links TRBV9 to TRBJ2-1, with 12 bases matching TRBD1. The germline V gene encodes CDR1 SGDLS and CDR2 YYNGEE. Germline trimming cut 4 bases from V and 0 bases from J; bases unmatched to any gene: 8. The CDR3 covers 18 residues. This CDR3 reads CASSPGTGGLGSYNEQFF. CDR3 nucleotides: TGTGCCAGCAGCCCCGGGACAGGGGGCCTGGGCTCCTACAATGAGCAGTTCTTC.

The CDR3 region has the DNA TGCAGTGCTAGTAATAGCGGGGGACCCCGTCCCTACAATGAGCAGTTCTTC. Translating gives CSASNSGGPRPYNEQFF. The chain has TRBV20-1 and TRBJ2-1, with 9 bases identical to TRBD2. Germline CDR1 is DFQATT and CDR2 is SNEGSKA (reference sequence). The CDR3 runs 17 residues. V lost 3 bases, J lost 2 bases, and 11 bases stayed unmatched.

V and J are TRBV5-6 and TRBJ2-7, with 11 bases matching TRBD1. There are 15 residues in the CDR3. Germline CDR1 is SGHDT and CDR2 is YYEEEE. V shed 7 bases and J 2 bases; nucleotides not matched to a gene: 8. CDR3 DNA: TGTGCCAGCCACCCCCCGGGACAGGGGGCCTACGAGCAGTACTTC. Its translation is CASHPPGQGAYEQYF.

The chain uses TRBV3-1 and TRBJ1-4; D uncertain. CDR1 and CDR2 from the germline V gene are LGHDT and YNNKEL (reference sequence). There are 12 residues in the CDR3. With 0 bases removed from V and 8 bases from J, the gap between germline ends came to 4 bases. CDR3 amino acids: CASSQEREKLFF. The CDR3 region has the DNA TGTGCCAGCAGCCAAGAACGGGAAAAACTGTTTTTT.